The rows below give T cell receptor beta chains drawn from one sample of a study of T-cell memory formation after mild COVID-19. MiXCR, run by TCRdb on the 5' RACE reads, gives a single entry per CDR3 protein. Of about 290,000 distinct CDR3 sequences in the sample, roughly 17% were seen once. The sample comprised PBMCs or a T cell subset sorted from them (not recorded which). All receptors derive from a man between 18 and 29 years old who had mild COVID-19 (a few samples of this study predate the infection). Cell type and time point are not known. The CDR3 runs from the conserved cysteine through the conserved F or W. D genes are given only for firm matches. Size is omitted from some rows. Given values are once, few, many or a class for expanded clones.

j_call: TRBJ1-5
clone_size: few
v_call: TRBV5-6
d_call: TRBD1
cdr3_aa: CASSSLDRGRNQPQHF
cdr3_nt: TGTGCCAGCAGCTCCCTAGACAGGGGACGCAATCAGCCCCAGCATTTT

j_call: TRBJ1-5
clone_size: few
v_call: TRBV20-1
d_call: .
cdr3_aa: CSASVKGIGQPQHF
cdr3_nt: TGCAGTGCTAGTGTCAAGGGGATTGGCCAGCCCCAGCATTTT

j_call: TRBJ1-2
clone_size: .
v_call: TRBV20-1
d_call: .
cdr3_aa: CSANYGYTF
cdr3_nt: TGCAGTGCTAACTATGGCTACACCTTC

j_call: TRBJ2-7
clone_size: .
v_call: TRBV11-2
d_call: .
cdr3_aa: CASSLFRVENFGEQYF
cdr3_nt: TGTGCCAGCAGCTTATTTCGGGTTGAGAATTTCGGCGAGCAGTACTTC

j_call: TRBJ2-5
clone_size: .
v_call: TRBV30
d_call: .
cdr3_aa: CAWSPAFQETQYF
cdr3_nt: TGTGCCTGGAGTCCGGCCTTCCAAGAGACCCAGTACTTC

j_call: TRBJ1-5
clone_size: few
v_call: TRBV5-6
d_call: .
cdr3_aa: CASSITGPNDYNQPQHF
cdr3_nt: TGTGCCAGCAGCATCACCGGGCCGAACGATTACAATCAGCCCCAGCATTTT

j_call: TRBJ1-2
clone_size: .
v_call: TRBV5-5
d_call: .
cdr3_aa: CASSPGGTFYGYTF
cdr3_nt: TGTGCCAGCAGCCCCGGAGGTACTTTCTATGGCTACACCTTC

j_call: TRBJ2-7
clone_size: .
v_call: TRBV7-6
d_call: .
cdr3_aa: CASSAGPQTYEQYF
cdr3_nt: TGTGCCAGCAGCGCGGGACCCCAAACCTACGAGCAGTACTTC

j_call: TRBJ2-2
clone_size: once
v_call: TRBV9
d_call: .
cdr3_aa: CASSAWPVPGELFF
cdr3_nt: TGTGCCAGCAGCGCCTGGCCTGTCCCCGGGGAGCTGTTTTTT

j_call: TRBJ1-1
clone_size: .
v_call: TRBV12-3/TRBV12-4
d_call: .
cdr3_aa: CASSLARFQGETRRTEAFF
cdr3_nt: TGTGCCAGCAGTTTAGCGCGTTTTCAAGGAGAGACTCGGAGGACTGAAGCTTTCTTT

j_call: TRBJ2-1
clone_size: .
v_call: TRBV5-5
d_call: TRBD1
cdr3_aa: CASSSPGQVSYNEQFF
cdr3_nt: TGTGCCAGCAGCTCACCGGGACAGGTCTCCTACAATGAGCAGTTCTTC

j_call: TRBJ1-2
clone_size: few
v_call: TRBV6-6
d_call: .
cdr3_aa: CASSYGPVGYTF
cdr3_nt: TGTGCCAGCAGTTACGGCCCGGTGGGCTACACCTTC

j_call: TRBJ2-3
clone_size: many
v_call: TRBV4-1
d_call: .
cdr3_aa: CASSLPGPTDTQYF
cdr3_nt: TGCGCCAGCAGCCTTCCGGGGCCGACAGATACGCAGTATTTT

j_call: TRBJ2-3
clone_size: .
v_call: TRBV6-1
d_call: .
cdr3_aa: CASSEGIANTQYF
cdr3_nt: TGTGCCAGCAGTGAGGGTATCGCAAATACGCAGTATTTT

j_call: TRBJ1-3
clone_size: few
v_call: TRBV20-1
d_call: .
cdr3_aa: CSAPLGGNTIYF
cdr3_nt: TGCAGTGCTCCCTTAGGTGGAAACACCATATATTTT

j_call: TRBJ1-1
clone_size: few
v_call: TRBV5-1
d_call: .
cdr3_aa: CASSLLAGAANTEAFF
cdr3_nt: TGCGCCAGCAGCTTGTTGGCTGGGGCGGCGAACACTGAAGCTTTCTTT

j_call: TRBJ2-3
clone_size: many
v_call: TRBV20-1
d_call: .
cdr3_aa: CSLWRGLDTQYF
cdr3_nt: TGCAGTCTTTGGCGGGGGCTAGATACGCAGTATTTT